A single sample gave rise to the 30 T cell receptor beta chains below, sequenced in a study of blood T cell repertoires in COVID-19 (dated by TCRdb to the early 2020s). Receptor amplification or capture employed the immunoSEQ multiplex PCR assay. TCRdb provides this immuneACCESS table in a form limited to in-frame rearrangements. Some clones are lacking; in checked studies, under half of them reflect an unresolved V gene, and why the rest are absent is not known. The sample table records some 50,000 clones; about 83% of these occur just once. The leading ten clones occupy approximately 2.1% of the sample. Sequenced sample: peripheral blood. All receptors come from a woman aged 55-75 years with acute or convalescent COVID-19.

The genes are TRBV5-6 and TRBJ1-1, with 10 nucleotides matching TRBD1. Trimming took 7 bases from V and 1 from J; bases not matched to a gene: 4. Germline CDR1 is SGHDT and CDR2 is YYEEEE. The CDR3 contains 14 residues. CDR3 coding DNA: TGTGCCAGCGGCCGGACAGGGGGGAACACTGAAGCTTTCTTT. Residues: CASGRTGGNTEAFF.

The chain employs TRBV27 and TRBJ2-1, with D possibly matching TRBD2 (5 bases). Deletions cut 6 bases from V and 1 base from J, with 13 bases between. The CDR3 extends over 15 amino acids. CDR1 MNHEY and CDR2 SMNVEV come from the germline V gene (reference sequence). CDR3 in amino acids: CASRPLGSSYNEQFF. CDR3 bases: TGTGCCAGCAGGCCCCTGGGGAGTTCCTACAATGAGCAGTTCTTC.

V and J are TRBV30 and TRBJ1-1; 8 bases fit TRBD1. Germline values: CDR1 GTSNPN, CDR2 SVGIG (reference sequence). This CDR3 spans 15 amino acids. V trimming: 5 bases; J trimming: 0 bases; junction bases outside the gene matches: 8. The CDR3 nucleotides read TGTGCCTGGGGCGGAGCGGGACAGGTGAACACTGAAGCTTTCTTT. Translated, it gives CAWGGAGQVNTEAFF. The full variable domain, its missing parts supplied by reference TRBV30 and TRBJ1-1, is SQTIHQWPATLVQPVGSPLSLECTVEGTSNPNLYWYRQAAGRGLQLLFYSVGIGQISSEVPQNLSASRPQDRQFILSSKKLLLSDSGFYLCAWGGAGQVNTEAFFGQGTRLTVV.

The rearrangement joins TRBV11-2 to TRBJ1-5, with 9 bases that match TRBD1. The CDR3 extends over 16 amino acids. V lost 6 bases, J lost 5 bases, and 11 bases stayed unmatched. CDR1 and CDR2 (germline): SGHAT, FQNNGV. The chain's CDR3 is CASSPGPGQGYQPQHF. DNA for the CDR3: TGTGCCAGCAGTCCTGGGCCGGGACAGGGTTATCAGCCCCAGCATTTT.

The J gene is TRBJ1-2, the V gene TRBV7-2, with TRBD1 identical over 7 bases. CDR3 length: 15 residues. Trimming took 2 bases from V and 7 from J; bases not matched to a gene: 10. Germline CDR1 reads SGHTA; CDR2 reads FQGNSA. The CDR3 loop reads CASSLSFAAGGGYTF. CDR3 bases: TGTGCCAGCAGCTTATCTTTTGCGGCAGGGGGTGGCTACACCTTC.

The CDR3, as DNA: TGTGCCAGCACCCTTCCCAGGGACTCCAAAGCGGGCTACACCTTC. Residues: CASTLPRDSKAGYTF. The chain is built from TRBV6-1 and TRBJ1-2, with a possible D match to TRBD1 (5 bases). Germline CDR1 and CDR2: MNHNS and SASEGT. The CDR3 spans 15 residues. Deletions cut 7 bases from V and 8 bases from J, with 23 bases between.

V is TRBV30 and J is TRBJ2-2; 8 bases fit TRBD1. The CDR3 loop spans 14 amino acids. J gave up 5 bases and V 3 bases, and 5 bases lay outside the gene matches. Germline V lookup: CDR1 GTSNPN, CDR2 SVGIG (reference sequence). CDR3 amino acids: CAWRSGGATGELFF. The CDR3 coding sequence is TGTGCCTGGAGGTCAGGGGGCGCGACCGGGGAGCTGTTTTTT.

The chain is built from TRBV6-1 and TRBJ1-1; 8 bases map to TRBD1. This CDR3 is 17 amino acids long. CDR1 MNHNS and CDR2 SASEGT come from the germline V gene. With V trimmed by 3 bases and J by 0 bases, 9 bases remained unmatched. CDR3 DNA sequence: TGTGCCAGCAGTGATGGGAACAGGGGGACAATGAACACTGAAGCTTTCTTT. It encodes CASSDGNRGTMNTEAFF.

This clone has only a few counts. The chain links TRBV5-6 to TRBJ2-7, with 13 bases matching TRBD2. J was trimmed by 0 bases and V by 2 bases; bases with no gene match: 8. Germline assignment: CDR1 SGHDT and CDR2 YYEEEE. The CDR3 is 18 residues long. In DNA, the CDR3 is TGTGCCAGCAGCTTTGTGACTAGCGGGGGGTTGAGCTCCTACGAGCAGTACTTC. It codes for CASSFVTSGGLSSYEQYF.

The rearrangement uses TRBV5-1 and TRBJ1-1; 9 positions agree with TRBD1. Germline V gene lookup returns CDR1 SGHRS and CDR2 YFSETQ. CDR3 length: 17 residues. Germline trimming cut 4 bases from V and 4 bases from J; bases unmatched to any gene: 14. The DNA for the CDR3 is TGCGCCAGCAGCCCCGGGACAGGGACCTTTTGGGGCACTGAAGCTTTCTTT. This codes for CASSPGTGTFWGTEAFF.

The chain joins TRBV5-4 to TRBJ1-2; 8 bases align to TRBD1. Germline V CDR1 and CDR2: SGHNT, YYREEE (reference sequence). The CDR3 is 14 residues long. V shed 6 bases and J 1 base; nucleotides not matched to a gene: 5. The CDR3 sequence is CASNQDRVNYGYTF. The CDR3 DNA reads TGTGCCAGCAACCAGGACAGGGTTAACTATGGCTACACCTTC.

This clone was detected once. The rearrangement uses TRBV20-1 and TRBJ2-1, with TRBD2 identical over 9 bases. J lost 10 bases, V lost 6 bases, and 16 bases had no gene match. The germline V gene encodes CDR1 DFQATT and CDR2 SNEGSKA (reference sequence). There are 15 residues in the CDR3. The DNA for the CDR3 is TGCAGTGCCAGTCTGGCTACTAGCGGGCTTACGGAGCAGTTCTTC. Its protein product is CSASLATSGLTEQFF.

Only one count was recorded for this clone. This chain joins TRBV19 and TRBJ2-3; 10 bases align to TRBD1. CDR3 length: 15 residues. The V and J ends lost 6 bases and 0 bases, in that order; junction bases with no gene match: 3. The germline V gene has CDR1 LNHDA and CDR2 SQIVND (reference sequence). This chain's CDR3 is CASRGTGASTDTQYF. CDR3 coding DNA: TGTGCCAGTAGGGGGACAGGGGCTAGCACAGATACGCAGTATTTT.

The chain carries TRBV5-1 and TRBJ1-1, with TRBD1 matching over 7 bases. Trimming at V came to 4 bases and at J to 0 bases, leaving 6 bases not matched to a gene. CDR1 and CDR2 (germline): SGHRS, YFSETQ. CDR3 length equals 15 residues. CDR3 residues: CASSAGGGLNTEAFF. CDR3 bases: TGCGCCAGCAGCGCAGGGGGAGGTCTGAACACTGAAGCTTTCTTT.

The rearrangement links TRBV5-1 to TRBJ2-7; a possible D gene is TRBD2 (5 bases). CDR1 and CDR2 from the germline V gene are SGHRS and YFSETQ. Trimming took off 0 bases at V and 5 bases at J, with 12 bases between the two ends. The CDR3 covers 14 residues. DNA of the CDR3: TGCGCCAGCAGCTTGGCCGGGATCGGCGACGAGCAGTACTTC. This encodes CASSLAGIGDEQYF.

The chain links TRBV29-1 to TRBJ2-1; 8 bases align to TRBD1. Trimming cost V 8 bases and J 8 bases; bases outside gene matches: 8. CDR1 and CDR2 (germline): SQVTM, ANQGSEA. This CDR3 has 12 amino acids. The CDR3, as DNA: TGCAGCACGCGACAGGGGTGGGATGAGCAGTTCTTC. Its translation: CSTRQGWDEQFF.

The chain is built from TRBV3-1 (or the pseudogene TRBV3-2) and TRBJ1-1, with a tentative D call TRBD1 (6 bases). The V and J ends lost 4 bases and 5 bases respectively, with 11 bases between them. CDR3 length: 13 amino acids. Germline V gene sequence: CDR1 LGHDT, CDR2 YNNKEL (reference sequence). This chain's CDR3 is CASSLRTETEAFF. The CDR3 DNA reads as TGTGCCAGCAGCCTCCGGACAGAAACTGAAGCTTTCTTT.

The V and J genes are TRBV3-1 (or the pseudogene TRBV3-2) and TRBJ2-2; D unclear. This CDR3 is 15 amino acids long. The germline CDR1 and CDR2 sequences are LGHDT and YNNKEL (reference sequence). Trimming cost V 4 bases and J 0 bases, with 9 bases left between them. The CDR3 protein is CASSRTEANTGELFF. CDR3 coding DNA: TGTGCCAGCAGCCGAACAGAAGCGAACACCGGGGAGCTGTTTTTT.

The rearrangement links TRBV11-2 to TRBJ2-5, with 10 positions matching TRBD2. Germline V gene sequence: CDR1 SGHAT, CDR2 FQNNGV. The ends lost 5 bases at V and 3 bases at J; junction bases unmatched: 6. This CDR3 spans 15 amino acids. The CDR3 coding sequence is TGTGCCAGCAGCCACCCAGCGGGGGGGGAAGAGACCCAGTACTTC. This translates into CASSHPAGGEETQYF.

This sequence joins TRBV25-1 and TRBJ2-2; 10 positions match TRBD1. This CDR3 is built from 15 residues. J was trimmed by 3 bases and V by 6 bases; bases with no gene match: 4. Germline V CDR1 and CDR2: MGHDK, SYGVNS. The CDR3 sequence: CASSVGTGDTGELFF. The DNA of the CDR3 is TGTGCCAGCAGCGTCGGGACAGGGGACACCGGGGAGCTGTTTTTT. Complete variable domain (other parts from reference TRBV25-1 and TRBJ2-2): EADIYQTPRYLVIGTGKKITLECSQTMGHDKMYWYQQDPGMELHLIHYSYGVNSTEKGDLSSESTVSRIRTEHFPLTLESARPSHTSQYLCASSVGTGDTGELFFGEGSRLTVL.

The chain links TRBV28 to TRBJ1-2; D possibly corresponds to TRBD1 (5 bases). CDR3 length equals 14 residues. Germline assignment: CDR1 MDHEN and CDR2 SYDVKM. V lost 2 bases and J lost 2, with 9 bases in between. The CDR3 DNA reads as TGTGCCAGCAGTTTAGTCGCAGGGAACTATGGCTACACCTTC. This encodes CASSLVAGNYGYTF.

This chain joins TRBV28 and TRBJ1-2; 7 nucleotides match TRBD1. Germline V lookup: CDR1 MDHEN, CDR2 SYDVKM. The CDR3 has 15 amino acids. Losses at the gene ends were 6 bases for V and 2 bases for J; bases not matched to a gene: 9. CDR3 sequence reads: CASSLGTAANYGYTF. CDR3 in DNA: TGTGCCAGCAGCCTGGGGACAGCCGCAAACTATGGCTACACCTTC.

The chain links TRBV5-4 to TRBJ2-3; the D gene is possibly TRBD1 (6 bases). This CDR3 contains 15 residues. The germline CDR1 and CDR2 sequences are SGHNT and YYREEE (reference sequence). Trimming removed 0 bases from V and 1 base from J, with 9 bases in between. CDR3 bases: TGTGCCAGCAGCTTGGGGGGGCTTCGCACAGATACGCAGTATTTT. This codes for CASSLGGLRTDTQYF.

This chain joins TRBV5-1 and TRBJ2-2, with 12 bases fitting TRBD2. Germline CDR1 reads SGHRS; CDR2 reads YFSETQ. This CDR3 is built from 17 residues. V gave up 4 bases and J gave up 6 bases; unmatched junction bases: 10. The DNA of the CDR3 is TGCGCCAGCAGCGCATTGACTAGCGGGAGTTTCGCCGGGGAGCTGTTTTTT. Translated: CASSALTSGSFAGELFF.

The rearrangement joins TRBV28 to TRBJ1-3, with 7 bases lining up with TRBD1. Per the germline V gene, CDR1 is MDHEN and CDR2 is SYDVKM. Unmatched junction bases numbered 15, after V lost 6 bases and J lost 4 bases. The CDR3 is 17 amino acids. The CDR3: CASRGGTAINAGNTIYF. The CDR3, as DNA: TGTGCCAGCAGAGGGGGGACAGCGATAAACGCCGGAAACACCATATATTTT.

The V call is TRBV21-1, the J call TRBJ1-1; TRBD1, as called in the table, went unchecked against the DNA. TRBV21-1 is shown as a pseudogene. CDR3 length: 13 residues. CDR3 in amino acids: CASNRQGNTEAFF. CDR3 in DNA: TGTGCCAGCAATCGACAGGGGAACACTGAAGCTTTCTTT.

This clone was seen only once. J is TRBJ1-1 and V is TRBV12-3 or TRBV12-4; 7 nucleotides match TRBD1. Unmatched junction bases numbered 6, after V lost 6 bases and J lost 5 bases. The CDR3 loop spans 13 amino acids. CDR3 DNA sequence: TGTGCCAGCAGCCAACACAGGGGTACTGAAGCTTTCTTT. It is translated as CASSQHRGTEAFF.

The chain couples TRBV6-1 to TRBJ1-1; D is uncertain. The V and J ends lost 2 bases and 4 bases respectively, with 20 bases between them. The V gene's germline CDR1 is MNHNS and CDR2 SASEGT. The CDR3 runs to 17 residues. Written as DNA, the CDR3 is TGTGCCAGCAGTGAAAGAGGCTCGGTAGGAGGTCGCACTGAAGCTTTCTTT. Translating gives CASSERGSVGGRTEAFF.

This sequence joins TRBV13 and TRBJ2-7, with D maybe TRBD2 (5 bases). The CDR3 is made up of 14 amino acids. V lost 5 bases and J lost 3, with 14 bases in between. CDR1 and CDR2 (germline): PRHDT, FYEKMQ (reference sequence). The CDR3 loop is CASSRTAGRYEQYF. CDR3 DNA: TGTGCCAGCAGCCGCACTGCGGGCCGCTACGAGCAGTACTTC.

V usage is TRBV6-5 and J usage is TRBJ1-2; 8 bases line up with TRBD1. Germline V gene lookup returns CDR1 MNHEY and CDR2 SVGAGI. V dropped 6 bases and J dropped 4; count of bases not matched to a gene: 7. This CDR3 has 14 residues. CDR3: CASSQGADLYGYTF. The CDR3 DNA is TGTGCCAGCAGCCAGGGGGCGGATCTCTATGGCTACACCTTC.